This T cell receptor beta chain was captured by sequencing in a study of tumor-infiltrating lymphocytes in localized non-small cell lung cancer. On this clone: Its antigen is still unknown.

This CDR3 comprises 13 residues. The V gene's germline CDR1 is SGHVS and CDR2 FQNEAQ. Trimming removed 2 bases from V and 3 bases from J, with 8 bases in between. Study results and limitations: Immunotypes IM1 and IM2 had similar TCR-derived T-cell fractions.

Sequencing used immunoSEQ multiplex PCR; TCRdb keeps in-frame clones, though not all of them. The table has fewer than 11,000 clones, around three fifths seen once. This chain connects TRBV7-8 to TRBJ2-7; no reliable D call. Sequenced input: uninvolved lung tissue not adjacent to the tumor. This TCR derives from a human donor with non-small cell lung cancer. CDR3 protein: CASSLLPVYEQYF. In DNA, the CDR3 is TGTGCCAGCAGCTTACTGCCCGTCTACGAGCAGTACTTC. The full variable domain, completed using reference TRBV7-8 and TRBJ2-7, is GAGVSQSPRYKVAKRGQDVALRCDPISGHVSLFWYQQALGQGPEFLTYFQNEAQLDKSGLPSDRFFAERPEGSVSTLKIQRTQQEDSAVYLCASSLLPVYEQYFGPGTRLTVT.